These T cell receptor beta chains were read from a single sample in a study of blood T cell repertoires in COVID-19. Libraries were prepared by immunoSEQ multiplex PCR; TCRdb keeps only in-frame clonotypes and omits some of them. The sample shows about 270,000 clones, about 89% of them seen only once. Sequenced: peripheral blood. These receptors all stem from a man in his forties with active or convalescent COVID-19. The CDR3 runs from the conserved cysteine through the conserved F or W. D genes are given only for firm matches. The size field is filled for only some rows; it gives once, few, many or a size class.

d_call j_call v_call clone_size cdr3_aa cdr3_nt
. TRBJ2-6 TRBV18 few CASSPEPGANVLTF TGTGCCAGCTCACCAGAGCCTGGGGCCAACGTCCTGACTTTC
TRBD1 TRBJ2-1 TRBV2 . CASSVPGQGNFF TGTGCCAGCAGTGTGCCGGGACAGGGTAACTTCTTC
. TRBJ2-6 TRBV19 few CASSPGHSGANVLTF TGTGCCAGTAGTCCGGGACATTCTGGGGCCAACGTCCTGACTTTC
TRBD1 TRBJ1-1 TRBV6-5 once CASRQGPEAFF TGTGCCAGCCGACAGGGCCCCGAAGCTTTCTTT
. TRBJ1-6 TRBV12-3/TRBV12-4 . CASRHEGYSPLHF TGTGCCAGCAGACATGAGGGATATTCACCCCTCCACTTT
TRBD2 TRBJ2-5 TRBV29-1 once CSVEDFSGGAWETQYF TGCAGCGTTGAAGATTTCAGCGGGGGGGCGTGGGAGACCCAGTACTTC
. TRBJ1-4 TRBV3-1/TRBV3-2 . CASSPTGAGGEKLFF TGTGCCAGCAGCCCCACGGGGGCGGGGGGTGAAAAACTGTTTTTT
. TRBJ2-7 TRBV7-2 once CASSLKATGSYEQYF TGTGCCAGCAGCTTGAAAGCGACCGGGTCCTACGAGCAGTACTTC
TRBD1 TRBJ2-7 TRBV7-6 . CASSLVGQGESEQYF TGTGCCAGCAGCTTAGTCGGACAGGGAGAATCCGAGCAGTACTTC
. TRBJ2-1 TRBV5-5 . CASSPRPIPGNEQFF TGTGCCAGCAGCCCGCGACCAATCCCGGGGAATGAGCAGTTCTTC
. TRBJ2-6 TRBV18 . CASSPFGQTTGANVLTF TGTGCCAGCTCACCTTTCGGACAGACGACCGGGGCCAACGTCCTGACTTTC
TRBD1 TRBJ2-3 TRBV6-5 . CASRPGQGTGTQYF TGTGCCAGCAGGCCGGGACAGGGAACGGGTACGCAGTATTTT
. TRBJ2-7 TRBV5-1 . CASSSYYEQYF TGCGCCAGCAGCTCGTACTACGAGCAGTACTTC
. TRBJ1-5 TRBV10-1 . CAPRGGSNQPQHF TGCGCCCCTCGGGGGGGTAGCAATCAGCCCCAGCATTTT
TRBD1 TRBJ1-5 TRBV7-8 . CASSSTGGGIKSLNQPQHF TGTGCCAGCAGCTCGACAGGGGGCGGAATTAAATCATTGAATCAGCCCCAGCATTTT
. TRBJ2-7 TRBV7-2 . CASSLSRGIEQYF TGTGCCAGCAGCTTATCCAGGGGCATCGAGCAGTACTTC
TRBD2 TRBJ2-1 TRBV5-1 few CASSLAGGYEQFF TGCGCCAGCAGCTTGGCCGGGGGGTATGAGCAGTTCTTC
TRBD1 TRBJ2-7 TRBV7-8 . CASTGQGVAYEQYF TGTGCCAGCACCGGACAGGGGGTAGCCTACGAGCAGTACTTC
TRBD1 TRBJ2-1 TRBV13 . CASSLNGQGHNEQFF TGTGCCAGCAGCTTAAATGGACAGGGCCACAATGAGCAGTTCTTC
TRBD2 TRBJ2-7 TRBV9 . CASSVLAGSGRNEQYF TGTGCCAGCAGCGTATTAGCGGGAAGTGGGCGGAACGAGCAGTACTTC
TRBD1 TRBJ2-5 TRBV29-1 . CSVGGDRGHQETQYF TGCAGCGTTGGTGGTGACAGGGGACACCAAGAGACCCAGTACTTC
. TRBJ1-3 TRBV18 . CASSPRYGSRNTIYF TGTGCCAGCTCACCACGCTACGGGAGTAGAAACACCATATATTTT
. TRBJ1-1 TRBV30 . CAWSTGEGTEAFF TGTGCCTGGAGTACGGGGGAGGGCACTGAAGCTTTCTTT
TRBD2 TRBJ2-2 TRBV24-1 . CATSDLGLAGNTGELFF TGTGCCACCAGTGATTTGGGGCTAGCGGGCAACACCGGGGAGCTGTTTTTT